A single TCR beta chain is shown here with its context. The antigen is not known. Germline CDR1 and CDR2: SQVTM and ANQGSEA. The CDR3 loop spans 13 amino acids. Germline trimming cut 3 bases from V and 3 bases from J; bases unmatched to any gene: 2. The data stem from a study of T cell responses to AZD1222 COVID-19 vaccine. Assay: immunoSEQ multiplex PCR; the TCRdb copy retains only in-frame clones and omits some. The data show approximately 130,000 clones, 86% seen once. Whole-study results and caveats: The study found vaccine-associated CD4 TCRs spanning spike, dominant at 160-218 and 743-854. Among spike-specific TCRs, nearly half reportedly target unmutated variant regions. A rise in Spike-specific TCR breadth and depth followed two AZD1222 doses.

The specimen was peripheral blood, collected 28 days after the second AZD1222 dose. The genes are TRBV29-1 and TRBJ1-5, with 7 nucleotides matching TRBD1. The source is an adult who received the AZD1222 COVID-19 vaccine. CDR3 in DNA: TGCAGCGTTGAGACAGGGTACAATCAGCCCCAGCATTTT. Its translation: CSVETGYNQPQHF.